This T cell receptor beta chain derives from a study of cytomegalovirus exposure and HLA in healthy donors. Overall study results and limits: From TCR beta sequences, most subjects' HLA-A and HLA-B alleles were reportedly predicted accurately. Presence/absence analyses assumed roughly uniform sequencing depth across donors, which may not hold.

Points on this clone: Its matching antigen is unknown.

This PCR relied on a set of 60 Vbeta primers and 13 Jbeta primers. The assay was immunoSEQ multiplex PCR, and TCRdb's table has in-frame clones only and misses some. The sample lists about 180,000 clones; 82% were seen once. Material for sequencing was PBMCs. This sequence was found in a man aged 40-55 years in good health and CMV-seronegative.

The DNA for the CDR3 is TGTGCCAGCAGTTTACTGGCAGGGTATGCCTACGAGCAGTACTTC. This gives the protein CASSLLAGYAYEQYF. This chain uses TRBV28 with TRBJ2-7, with a possible D match to TRBD1 (5 bases). V was pared by 2 bases and J by 2 bases, with 13 bases between. Germline loops: CDR1 MDHEN, CDR2 SYDVKM. This CDR3 spans 15 amino acids. The entire variable domain, with the rest obtained from reference TRBV28 and TRBJ2-7, is as follows: DVKVTQSSRYLVKRTGEKVFLECVQDMDHENMFWYRQDPGLGLRLIYFSYDVKMKEKGDIPEGYSVSREKKERFSLILESASTNQTSMYLCASSLLAGYAYEQYFGPGTRLTVT.